The subject of this entry is one T cell receptor (beta chain). These data belong to a study of siplizumab effects on memory and regulatory T cells. Sequencing was performed with immunoSEQ multiplex PCR; in TCRdb, only in-frame clones are kept and a portion is missing. The table includes about 110,000 clones, 90% to 95% detected once. Specimen: Tregs sorted from blood. The origin of this receptor is a human donor in good health.

The CDR3 region is CASRDDRENTEAFF. The CDR3 DNA reads TGTGCCAGTAGGGACGACAGGGAGAACACTGAAGCTTTCTTT. This rearrangement joins TRBV19 to TRBJ1-1; 7 bases agree with TRBD1. The V gene's germline CDR1 is LNHDA and CDR2 SQIVND (reference sequence). Unmatched junction bases numbered 5, after V lost 6 bases and J lost 1 base. The CDR3 has 14 amino acids.